This T cell receptor (beta chain) comes out of a study of blood T cell repertoires in COVID-19 (dated by TCRdb to the early 2020s). The study in broad terms: The collaborator samples originated in the United States, Italy and Spain and spanned the acute and convalescent phases of COVID-19. Where available, HLA class I and class II types were taken from metadata supplied by the sample provider and were not determined by assay-based typing. The dataset comprised deeply sampled blood TCRbeta repertoires from subjects exposed to, actively infected with, or recovered from COVID-19. Sample metadata almost always included a de-identified subject ID, COVID-19 status, age in years and sex. The samples were drawn from the first 160 participants of the ongoing ImmuneRACE study and from about 1,200 subjects provided by 6 global collaborators. The repertoires were released in a freely available public database meant as a resource for research on the immune response to SARS-CoV-2. The prospective study material was composed of cDNA or gDNA derived from T cells, B-cell-depleted T cells, or PBMCs. Study-level results and caveats: The quantity of clinical and demographic metadata differed by source and by participant and was supplied without curation.

Another Seattle source contributed samples from volunteer blood donors who had recovered from COVID-19. Each collaborating institution followed its own protocols to collect whole blood in K2EDTA tubes. For TCRbeta analysis, collaborators shipped samples as frozen whole blood, isolated PBMCs, or DNA extracted from either of those sample types. V is pared back by 3 bases and J by 8 bases, with 13 bases lying between the germline termini. The germline V gene provides CDR1 KGHSY and CDR2 FQNENV. Counted from cysteine to phenylalanine, this CDR3 has 14 amino acids. Just CDR3 DNA is preserved here, 42 bases in frame from base 1. The immunoSEQ Assay, a bias-controlled multiplex PCR, was used to amplify TCRbeta CDR3 regions from genomic DNA. Per the authors' processing: The number of nucleated cells in each sample was estimated by amplification of reference gene primers within the assay. To quantify the absolute abundance of each unique TCRbeta CDR3 rearrangement, sequence reads were collapsed and filtered. Productive Simpson clonality was computed per sample as the square root of Simpson's diversity index over productive rearrangements. What TCRdb holds here is the immuneACCESS table cut down to in-frame rearrangements. Part of the clones is not present; checked against another copy, under half of the missing clones reflect an unresolved V gene, and the others are unexplained. The V and J calls and clone size come from that table; D and trimming were worked out from the DNA. The table for this sample lists around 88,000 clones; around 80% of them were counted only once. The ten largest clonotypes hold approximately 8.9% of the sample.

On this clone itself: Its antigen is not yet known. No base quality information exists; no much larger clone differs at one position.

This sequence uses TRBV16 and TRBJ1-4; the D gene cannot be named for sure. Source material: peripheral blood. This clonotype originated in a man aged 50 to 60 who had recovered from COVID-19. CDR3 sequence: CASSQTPAGEKLFF. Here is the DNA: TGTGCCAGCAGCCAGACTCCCGCGGGGGAAAAACTGTTTTTT.